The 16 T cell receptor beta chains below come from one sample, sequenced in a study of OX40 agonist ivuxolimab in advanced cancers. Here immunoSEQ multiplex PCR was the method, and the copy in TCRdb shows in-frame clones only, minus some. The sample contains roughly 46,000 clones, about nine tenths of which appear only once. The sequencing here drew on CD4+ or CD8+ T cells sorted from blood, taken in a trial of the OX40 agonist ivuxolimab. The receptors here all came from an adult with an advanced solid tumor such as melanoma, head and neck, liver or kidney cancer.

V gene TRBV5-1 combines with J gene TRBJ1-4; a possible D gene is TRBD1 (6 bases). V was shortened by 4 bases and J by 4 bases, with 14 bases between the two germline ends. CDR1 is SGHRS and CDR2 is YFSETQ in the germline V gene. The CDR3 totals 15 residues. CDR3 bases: TGCGCCAGCAGCACCGGCGGGGGCGGTAATGAAAAACTGTTTTTT. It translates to CASSTGGGGNEKLFF.

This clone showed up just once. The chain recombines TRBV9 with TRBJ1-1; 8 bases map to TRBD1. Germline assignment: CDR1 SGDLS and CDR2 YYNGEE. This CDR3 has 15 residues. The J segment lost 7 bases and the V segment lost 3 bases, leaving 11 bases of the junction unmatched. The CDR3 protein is CASSASLNRGFEAFF. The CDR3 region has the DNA TGTGCCAGCAGCGCTTCTTTAAACAGGGGGTTTGAAGCTTTCTTT.

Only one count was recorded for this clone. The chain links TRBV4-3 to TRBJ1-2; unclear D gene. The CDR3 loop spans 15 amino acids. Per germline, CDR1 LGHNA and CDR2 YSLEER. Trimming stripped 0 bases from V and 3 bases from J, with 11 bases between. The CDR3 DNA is TGCGCCAGCAGCCAAGACTGGAACAGAGACTATGGCTACACCTTC. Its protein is CASSQDWNRDYGYTF.

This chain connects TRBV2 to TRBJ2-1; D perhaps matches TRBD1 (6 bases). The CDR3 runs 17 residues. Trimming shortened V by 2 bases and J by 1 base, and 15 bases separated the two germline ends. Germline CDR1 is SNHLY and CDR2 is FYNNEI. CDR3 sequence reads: CASSEFLTGISYNEQFF. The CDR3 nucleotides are TGTGCCAGCAGTGAATTCCTCACAGGGATTTCCTACAATGAGCAGTTCTTC.

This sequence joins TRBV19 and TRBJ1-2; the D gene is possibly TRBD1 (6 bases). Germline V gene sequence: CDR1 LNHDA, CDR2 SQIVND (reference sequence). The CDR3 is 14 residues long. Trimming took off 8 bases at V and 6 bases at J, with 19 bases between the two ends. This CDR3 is CASSTGYEFDGYTF. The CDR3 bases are TGTGCCAGTTCCACAGGGTACGAATTTGATGGCTACACCTTC. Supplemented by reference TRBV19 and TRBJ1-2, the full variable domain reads DGGITQSPKYLFRKEGQNVTLSCEQNLNHDAMYWYRQDPGQGLRLIYYSQIVNDFQKGDIAEGYSVSREKKESFPLTVTSAQKNPTAFYLCASSTGYEFDGYTFGSGTRLTVV.

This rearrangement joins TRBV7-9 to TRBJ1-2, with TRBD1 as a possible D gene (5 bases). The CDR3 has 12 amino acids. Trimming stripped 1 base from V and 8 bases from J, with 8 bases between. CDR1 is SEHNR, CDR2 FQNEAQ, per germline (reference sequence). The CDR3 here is CASSLEQGGYTF. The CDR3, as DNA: TGTGCCAGCAGCTTAGAGCAGGGCGGCTACACCTTC.

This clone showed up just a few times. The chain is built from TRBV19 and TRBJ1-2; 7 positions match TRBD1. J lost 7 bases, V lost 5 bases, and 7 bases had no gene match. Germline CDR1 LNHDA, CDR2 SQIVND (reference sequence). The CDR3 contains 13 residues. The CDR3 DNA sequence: TGTGCCAGTAGTCGACAGGGCAGGGGTGGCTACACCTTC. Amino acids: CASSRQGRGGYTF.

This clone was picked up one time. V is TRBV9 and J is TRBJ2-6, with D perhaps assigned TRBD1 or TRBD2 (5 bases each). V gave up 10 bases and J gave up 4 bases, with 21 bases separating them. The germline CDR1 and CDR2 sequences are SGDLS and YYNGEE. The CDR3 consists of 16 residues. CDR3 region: CASNRDPSQGANVLTF. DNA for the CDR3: TGTGCCTCCAACCGGGACCCAAGTCAGGGGGCCAACGTCCTGACTTTC.

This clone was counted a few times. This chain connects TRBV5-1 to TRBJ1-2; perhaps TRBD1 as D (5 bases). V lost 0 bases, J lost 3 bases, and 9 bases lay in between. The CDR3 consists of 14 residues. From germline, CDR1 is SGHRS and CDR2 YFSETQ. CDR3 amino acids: CASSLGQRDYGYTF. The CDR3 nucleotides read TGCGCCAGCAGCTTGGGACAGCGAGACTATGGCTACACCTTC.

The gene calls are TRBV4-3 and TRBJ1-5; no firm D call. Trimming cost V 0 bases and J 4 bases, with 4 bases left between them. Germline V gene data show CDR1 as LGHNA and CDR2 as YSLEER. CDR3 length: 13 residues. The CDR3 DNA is TGCGCCAGCAGCCAAGATCAAAATCAGCCCCAGCATTTT. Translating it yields CASSQDQNQPQHF.

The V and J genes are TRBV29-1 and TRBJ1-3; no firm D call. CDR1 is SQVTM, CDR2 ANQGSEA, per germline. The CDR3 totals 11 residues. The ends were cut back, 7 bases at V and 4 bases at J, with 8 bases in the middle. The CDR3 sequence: CSAAVGNTIYF. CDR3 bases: TGCAGCGCCGCCGTCGGAAACACCATATATTTT. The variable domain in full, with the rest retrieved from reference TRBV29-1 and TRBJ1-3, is SAVISQKPSRDICQRGTSLTIQCQVDSQVTMMFWYRQQPGQSLTLIATANQGSEATYESGFVIDKFPISRPNLTFSTLTVSNMSPEDSSIYLCSAAVGNTIYFGEGSWLTVV.

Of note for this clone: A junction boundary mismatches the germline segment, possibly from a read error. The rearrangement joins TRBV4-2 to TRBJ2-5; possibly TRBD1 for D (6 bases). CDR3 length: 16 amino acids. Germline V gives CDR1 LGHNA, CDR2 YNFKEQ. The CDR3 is CASSKEINRAAETQYF. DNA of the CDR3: TGTGCCAGCAGCAAAGAGATTAACAGGGCGGCGGAGACCCAGTACTTC.

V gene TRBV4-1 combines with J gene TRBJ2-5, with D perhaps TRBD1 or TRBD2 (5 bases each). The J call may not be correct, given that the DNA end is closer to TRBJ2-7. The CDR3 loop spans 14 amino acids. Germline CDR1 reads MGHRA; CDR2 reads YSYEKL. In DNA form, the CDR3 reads TGCGCCAGCAGCCAAGCCGGGACGGAGTACGAGCAGTACTTC. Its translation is CASSQAGTEYEQYF.

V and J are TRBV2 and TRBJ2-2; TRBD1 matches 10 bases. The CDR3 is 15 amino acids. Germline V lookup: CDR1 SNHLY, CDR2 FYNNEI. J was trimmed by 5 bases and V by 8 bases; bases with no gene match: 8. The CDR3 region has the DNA TGTGCCAGCTCCGGACAGGGGGGAACTACCGGGGAGCTGTTTTTT. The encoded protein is CASSGQGGTTGELFF. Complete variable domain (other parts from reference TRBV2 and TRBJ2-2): EPEVTQTPSHQVTQMGQEVILRCVPISNHLYFYWYRQILGQKVEFLVSFYNNEISEKSEIFDDQFSVERPDGSNFTLKIRSTKLEDSAMYFCASSGQGGTTGELFFGEGSRLTVL.

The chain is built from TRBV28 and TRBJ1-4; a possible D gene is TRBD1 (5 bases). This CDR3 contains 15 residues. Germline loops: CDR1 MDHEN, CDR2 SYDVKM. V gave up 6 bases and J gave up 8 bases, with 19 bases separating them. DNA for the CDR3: TGTGCCAGCAGCCTAAGACTCTCGTGGGGGGAAAAACTGTTTTTT. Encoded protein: CASSLRLSWGEKLFF. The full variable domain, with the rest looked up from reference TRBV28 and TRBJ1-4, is DVKVTQSSRYLVKRTGEKVFLECVQDMDHENMFWYRQDPGLGLRLIYFSYDVKMKEKGDIPEGYSVSREKKERFSLILESASTNQTSMYLCASSLRLSWGEKLFFGSGTQLSVL.

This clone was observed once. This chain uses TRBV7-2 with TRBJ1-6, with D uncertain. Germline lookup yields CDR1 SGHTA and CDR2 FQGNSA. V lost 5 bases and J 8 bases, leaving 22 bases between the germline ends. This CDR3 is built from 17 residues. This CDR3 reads CASSPPRPTLRHSPLHF. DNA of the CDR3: TGTGCCAGCAGCCCGCCCCGTCCTACTCTTCGGCATTCACCCCTCCACTTT.